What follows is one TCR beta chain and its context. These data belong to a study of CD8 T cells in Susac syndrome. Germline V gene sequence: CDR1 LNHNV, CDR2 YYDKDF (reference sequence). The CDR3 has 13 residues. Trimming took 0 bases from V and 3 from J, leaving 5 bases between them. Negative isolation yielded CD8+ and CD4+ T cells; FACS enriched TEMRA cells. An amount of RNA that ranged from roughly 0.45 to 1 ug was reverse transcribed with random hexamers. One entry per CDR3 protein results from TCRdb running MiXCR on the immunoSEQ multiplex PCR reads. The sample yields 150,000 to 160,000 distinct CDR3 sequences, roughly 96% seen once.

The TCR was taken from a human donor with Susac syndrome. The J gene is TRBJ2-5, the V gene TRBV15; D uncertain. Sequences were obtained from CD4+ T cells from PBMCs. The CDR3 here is CATSRDLEETQYF. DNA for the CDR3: TGTGCCACCAGCAGAGATTTGGAAGAGACCCAGTACTTC. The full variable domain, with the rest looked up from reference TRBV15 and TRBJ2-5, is DAMVIQNPRYQVTQFGKPVTLSCSQTLNHNVMYWYQQKSSQAPKLLFHYYDKDFNNEADTPDNFQSRRPNTSFCFLDIRSPGLGDTAMYLCATSRDLEETQYFGPGTRLLVL.